This record concerns one T cell receptor beta chain sequence. These data belong to a study of T cells in Graves' hyperthyroidism and ophthalmopathy. Regions amplified from RNA transcripts were the TCR beta CDR3 regions. A set of HTBI primers served as the primers for a first-round RT-PCR of the TCR CDR3. In TCRdb, the multiplex PCR reads were re-called with MiXCR into one record per CDR3 protein. The data contain approximately 590,000 distinct CDR3 sequences, approximately 15% of them singletons. Source material: blood. The sequence derives from a woman aged 25 to 39 with Graves' hyperthyroidism.

The CDR3 sequence is CASMLAANTGELFF. For the CDR3, the DNA is TGTGCCAGTATGCTAGCGGCGAACACCGGGGAGCTGTTTTTT. The chain carries TRBV19 and TRBJ2-2; 7 bases line up with TRBD2. J gave up 0 bases and V 7 bases, and 2 bases lay outside the gene matches. Germline values: CDR1 LNHDA, CDR2 SQIVND (reference sequence). CDR3 length: 14 amino acids.